This is a list of T cell receptor beta chains from one sample in a study of beta chain features in type 1 diabetes. Profiled with immunoSEQ multiplex PCR; TCRdb holds only in-frame clones, not every one. Here the sample spans roughly 350,000 clones, about 10% being singletons. Sequencing was performed on central memory CD4+ T cells from blood. These receptors came from a man younger than 40 with type 1 diabetes. The CDR3 runs from the conserved cysteine through the conserved F or W. A D gene is named only where the DNA matches it firmly. Clone size is not always given. Where it is, it says once, few, many or a class for expanded clones.

v_call,clone_size,d_call,j_call,cdr3_length,cdr3_nt,cdr3_aa
TRBV29-1,-,-,TRBJ2-2,18,TGCAGCGTTGCCCGGGACACCCCCAGGGGGGCGAACACCGGGGAGCTGTTTTTT,CSVARDTPRGANTGELFF
TRBV6-5,-,-,TRBJ1-2,13,TGTGCCAGCAGTCTCACAGGGAACTATGGCTACACCTTC,CASSLTGNYGYTF
TRBV6-6,-,-,TRBJ2-7,14,TGTGCCAGCAGTTACGGAGCGCCAAGCTACGAGCAGTACTTC,CASSYGAPSYEQYF
TRBV7-2,-,TRBD2,TRBJ2-3,18,TGTGCCAGCAGCTTAGTCCCTAGCGGGAGGGCCGGGGCAGATACGCAGTATTTT,CASSLVPSGRAGADTQYF
TRBV4-3,-,-,TRBJ2-3,13,TGCGCCAGCAGCCAAGAGACAGTCGGTACGCAGTATTTT,CASSQETVGTQYF
TRBV4-3,few,TRBD1,TRBJ2-7,15,TGCGCCAGCAGCCTAAACAGGGGCCTAGGCTACGAGCAGTACTTC,CASSLNRGLGYEQYF
TRBV30,many,TRBD1,TRBJ1-1,14,TGTGCCTGGAGTGTTACAGGGGTGAGCACTGAAGCTTTCTTT,CAWSVTGVSTEAFF
TRBV29-1,-,-,TRBJ1-4,13,TGCAGCGTTGGGGAGGGATCTAATGAAAAACTGTTTTTT,CSVGEGSNEKLFF
TRBV5-1,few,TRBD1,TRBJ1-1,17,TGCGCCAGCAGCTTTACTGCACTGGGACAGGGTAGCACTGAAGCTTTCTTT,CASSFTALGQGSTEAFF
TRBV6-1,-,-,TRBJ2-1,13,TGTGCCAGCAGGCGGGACAGTTACAATGAGCAGTTCTTC,CASRRDSYNEQFF
TRBV25-1,-,TRBD1,TRBJ2-1,15,TGTGCCAGCAGCGGCCCCGGGACAGCGTACAATGAGCAGTTCTTC,CASSGPGTAYNEQFF
TRBV21-1,few,-,TRBJ2-2,18,TGTGCCAGCAGCAAAGCCCTTGAAGCGGGAGAGGAAACCGGGGAGCTGTTTTTT,CASSKALEAGEETGELFF
TRBV7-3,-,TRBD2,TRBJ2-1,15,TGTGCCAGCAGCTTGGCGGGAGTAACCTACAATGAGCAGTTCTTC,CASSLAGVTYNEQFF
TRBV18,-,-,TRBJ2-7,14,TGTGCCAGCTCGTATACCGGGACATCGGGTGAGCAGTACTTC,CASSYTGTSGEQYF
TRBV19,few,TRBD1,TRBJ1-1,14,TGTGCCAGTAGTAGGGACAGATCCAACACTGAAGCTTTCTTT,CASSRDRSNTEAFF
TRBV19,few,-,TRBJ2-2,16,TGTGCCAGTAGTACATCAGGGGGGACGAACACCGGGGAGCTGTTTTTT,CASSTSGGTNTGELFF